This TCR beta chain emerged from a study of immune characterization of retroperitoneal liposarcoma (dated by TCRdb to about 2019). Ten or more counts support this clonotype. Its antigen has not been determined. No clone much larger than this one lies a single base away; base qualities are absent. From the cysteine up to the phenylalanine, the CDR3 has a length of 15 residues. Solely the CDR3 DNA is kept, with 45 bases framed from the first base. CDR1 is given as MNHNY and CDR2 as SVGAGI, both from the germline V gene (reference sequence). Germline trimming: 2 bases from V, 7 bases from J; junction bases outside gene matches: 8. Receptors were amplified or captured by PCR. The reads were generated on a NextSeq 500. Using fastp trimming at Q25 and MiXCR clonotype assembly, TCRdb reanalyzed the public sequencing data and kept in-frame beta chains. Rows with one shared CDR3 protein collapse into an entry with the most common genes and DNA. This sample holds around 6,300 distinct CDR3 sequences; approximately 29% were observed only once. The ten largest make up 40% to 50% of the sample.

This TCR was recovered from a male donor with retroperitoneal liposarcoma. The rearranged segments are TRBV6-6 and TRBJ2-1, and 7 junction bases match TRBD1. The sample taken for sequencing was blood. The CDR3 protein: CASSYDRAFGNEQFF. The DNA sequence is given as TGTGCCAGCAGTTACGACAGGGCCTTTGGTAATGAGCAGTTCTTC.